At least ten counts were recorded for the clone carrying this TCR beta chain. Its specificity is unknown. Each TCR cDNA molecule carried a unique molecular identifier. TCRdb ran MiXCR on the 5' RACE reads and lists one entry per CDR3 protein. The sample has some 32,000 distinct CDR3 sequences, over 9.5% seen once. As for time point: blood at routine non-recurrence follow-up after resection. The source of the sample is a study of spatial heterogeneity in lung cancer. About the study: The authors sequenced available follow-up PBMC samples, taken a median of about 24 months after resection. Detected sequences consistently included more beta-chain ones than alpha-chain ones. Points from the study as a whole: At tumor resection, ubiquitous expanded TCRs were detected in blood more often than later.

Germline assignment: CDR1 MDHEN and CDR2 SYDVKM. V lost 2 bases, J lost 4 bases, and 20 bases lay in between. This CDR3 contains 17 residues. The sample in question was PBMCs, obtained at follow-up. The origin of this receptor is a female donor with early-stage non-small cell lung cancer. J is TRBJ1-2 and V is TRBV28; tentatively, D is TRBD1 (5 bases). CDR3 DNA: TGTGCCAGCAGTTTAAGGCAGGGCGGAACTCTAGGCTATGGCTACACCTTC. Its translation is CASSLRQGGTLGYGYTF.